This TCR beta chain stems from a study of shared T cell receptors in the human thymus. Sequencing used immunoSEQ multiplex PCR; TCRdb keeps in-frame clones, though not all of them. The top ten hold about 0.0094% of the sample, which has hundreds of thousands of clones, 80% to 90% seen once. Trimming pared 0 bases from V and 7 bases from J, leaving 11 bases between. The CDR3 loop spans 14 amino acids. In germline, CDR1 is SGHNT, CDR2 YYREEE (reference sequence). These sequences were also reported in another study, on human thymus T cells. That study adds: Thymic tissue was derived from resections collected during corrective heart surgery.

Material for sequencing was thymocytes. This chain connects TRBV5-4 to TRBJ1-5, with a possible D match to TRBD1 (6 bases). The receptor was derived from a boy less than two years old with a congenital heart defect. DNA of the CDR3: TGTGCCAGCAGCTTGGACAGGGAGACACAGCCCCAGCATTTT. Its protein is CASSLDRETQPQHF.